These 8 T cell receptor beta chains share one sample of origin, sequenced in a study of T cells in Graves' hyperthyroidism and ophthalmopathy. Researchers amplified the TCR beta CDR3 regions from RNA transcripts. HTBI primers were employed in a first-round RT-PCR of the TCR CDR3. TCRdb passed the multiplex PCR reads through MiXCR, listing each CDR3 protein once. The sample lists hundreds of thousands of distinct CDR3 sequences, about 15% seen once, with approximately 12% in the top ten. Sequencing was done on a sample of blood. Every receptor here comes from a woman between 45 and 60 years old with Graves' ophthalmopathy.

This clonotype was detected ten times or more. The rearrangement joins TRBV2 to TRBJ2-7, with D maybe TRBD1 (6 bases). This CDR3 has 13 residues. Germline values: CDR1 SNHLY, CDR2 FYNNEI. Trimming removed 6 bases from V and 2 bases from J, with 11 bases in between. The CDR3 here is CASRGRGPYEQYF. CDR3 nucleotide sequence: TGTGCCAGCAGGGGCAGGGGACCCTACGAGCAGTACTTC.

This clonotype occurred many times. The V and J genes are TRBV5-1 and TRBJ2-1; weak D call: TRBD1 (7 bases). The length of the CDR3 is 17 residues. The germline V gene has CDR1 SGHRS and CDR2 YFSETQ. The ends were cut back, 4 bases at V and 6 bases at J, with 23 bases in the middle. CDR3 protein: CASSKGTVLGRSNEQFF. The CDR3 nucleotides are TGCGCCAGCAGCAAAGGGACAGTACTAGGGAGGAGCAATGAGCAGTTCTTC.

The CDR3 DNA follows: TGTGCCAGCAGTTCCTATAGAGATACGCAGTATTTT. Translation: CASSSYRDTQYF. V and J are TRBV27 and TRBJ2-3; D unresolved. CDR1 and CDR2 from the germline V gene are MNHEY and SMNVEV (reference sequence). The germline V and J ends were trimmed by 4 bases and 5 bases, with 7 bases remaining between them. The CDR3 length is 12 residues.

This clonotype was observed many times. V is TRBV5-1 and J is TRBJ2-1, with TRBD2 matching 9 bases. Germline V gene lookup returns CDR1 SGHRS and CDR2 YFSETQ. The ends lost 0 bases at V and 9 bases at J; junction bases unmatched: 10. The CDR3 totals 16 residues. CDR3 nucleotide sequence: TGCGCCAGCAGCTTGGCCGGGGCTAGCGGGGTGAGTGAGCAGTTCTTC. It yields the protein CASSLAGASGVSEQFF.

The chain joins TRBV7-6 to TRBJ1-3, with D uncertain. This CDR3 region has 13 residues. V was clipped by 0 bases and J by 4 bases, with 4 bases between them. The germline V gene has CDR1 SGHVS and CDR2 FNYEAQ. CDR3 in DNA: TGTGCCAGCAGCTTAGCGACCGGAAACACCATATATTTT. Protein product: CASSLATGNTIYF.

This clonotype was seen at least ten times. The chain links TRBV27 to TRBJ2-7, with TRBD2 identical over 8 bases. The CDR3 loop spans 14 amino acids. Germline V CDR1 and CDR2: MNHEY, SMNVEV (reference sequence). J gave up 4 bases and V 5 bases, and 7 bases lay outside the gene matches. The CDR3 coding sequence is TGTGCCAGCAGTGTAGCGGGGTGGGGATACGAGCAGTACTTC. Translating it yields CASSVAGWGYEQYF.

This clonotype was detected only a few times. The V and J genes are TRBV4-1 and TRBJ1-1; weak D call: TRBD1 (5 bases). CDR1 is MGHRA, CDR2 YSYEKL, per germline. Trimming removed 2 bases from V and 4 bases from J, with 11 bases in between. The CDR3 length is 14 residues. The CDR3 sequence: CASSQQGITTEAFF. DNA for the CDR3: TGCGCCAGCAGCCAACAGGGAATTACCACTGAAGCTTTCTTT.

Only a few counts were recorded for this clonotype. This sequence joins TRBV19 and TRBJ2-5; D gene unclear. Germline V gene sequence: CDR1 LNHDA, CDR2 SQIVND (reference sequence). The ends were cut back, 3 bases at V and 1 base at J, with 9 bases in the middle. The CDR3 totals 14 residues. The CDR3, as DNA: TGTGCCAGTAGTATCTCCAGGCGCCAAGAGACCCAGTACTTC. Protein: CASSISRRQETQYF.